Reported below is one TCR beta chain. What it recognizes is unknown. This specimen comes from a study of T cell responses to AZD1222 COVID-19 vaccine. Findings of the study overall: Clonal diversity may have been underestimated, and the donors were mostly white British, with more females than males. Repertoires were sampled only after the peak T cell response. Only a handful of individuals given AZD1222 were seropositive at baseline. Nearly half of the spike-specific TCRs reportedly recognize variant regions that carry no mutations.

The CDR3 loop spans 17 amino acids. CDR1 and CDR2 from the germline V gene are MDHEN and SYDVKM. V lost 5 bases, J lost 3 bases, and 14 bases stayed unmatched. Here immunoSEQ multiplex PCR was the method, and the copy in TCRdb shows in-frame clones only, minus some. In the table there are approximately 150,000 clones, roughly 92% of which are singletons. Sequenced material: peripheral blood, taken 28 days after the second AZD1222 dose. The J gene is TRBJ2-7, the V gene TRBV28; 9 bases match TRBD2. The sequence derives from an adult who received the AZD1222 COVID-19 vaccine. The CDR3 coding sequence is TGTGCCAGCAGTGCCCAACCCGGGACTAGCATGGGCTACGAGCAGTACTTC. Amino acids: CASSAQPGTSMGYEQYF.